The entry that follows covers one T cell receptor beta chain sequence. Trimming cost V 2 bases and J 0 bases, with 9 bases left between them. The CDR3 is 14 amino acids. Germline V lookup: CDR1 DFQATT, CDR2 SNEGSKA (reference sequence). The data belong to a study of blood T cells in healthy people across ages. Using a J-beta primer mix together with a sample-barcoded 5' primer, a second PCR was run for about 6 to 12 cycles. TCRdb re-analysed the 5' RACE reads in MiXCR, keeping a single row per CDR3 protein. The sample holds about 780,000 distinct CDR3 sequences; about half are singletons and the top ten take around 18%.

This clonotype was sampled from a man older than 75 in good health. The sample comprised blood. The chain employs TRBV20-1 and TRBJ2-3, with a possible D match to TRBD2 (6 bases). DNA of the CDR3: TGCAGTGCTAGAACTAGCACTAGCACAGATACGCAGTATTTT. This codes for CSARTSTSTDTQYF.